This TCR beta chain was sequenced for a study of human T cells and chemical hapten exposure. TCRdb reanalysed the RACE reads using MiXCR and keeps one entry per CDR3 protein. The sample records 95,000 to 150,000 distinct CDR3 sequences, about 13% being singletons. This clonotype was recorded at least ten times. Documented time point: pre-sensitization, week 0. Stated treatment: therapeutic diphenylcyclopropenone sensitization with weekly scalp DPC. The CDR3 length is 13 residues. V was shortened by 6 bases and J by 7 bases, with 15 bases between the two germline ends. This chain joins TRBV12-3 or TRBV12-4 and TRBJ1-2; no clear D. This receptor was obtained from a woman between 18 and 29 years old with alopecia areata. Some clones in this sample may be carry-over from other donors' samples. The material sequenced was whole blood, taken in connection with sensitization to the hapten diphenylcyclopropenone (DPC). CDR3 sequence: CASRAARSGGYTF. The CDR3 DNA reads TGTGCCAGCAGGGCAGCGCGATCGGGTGGCTACACCTTC.